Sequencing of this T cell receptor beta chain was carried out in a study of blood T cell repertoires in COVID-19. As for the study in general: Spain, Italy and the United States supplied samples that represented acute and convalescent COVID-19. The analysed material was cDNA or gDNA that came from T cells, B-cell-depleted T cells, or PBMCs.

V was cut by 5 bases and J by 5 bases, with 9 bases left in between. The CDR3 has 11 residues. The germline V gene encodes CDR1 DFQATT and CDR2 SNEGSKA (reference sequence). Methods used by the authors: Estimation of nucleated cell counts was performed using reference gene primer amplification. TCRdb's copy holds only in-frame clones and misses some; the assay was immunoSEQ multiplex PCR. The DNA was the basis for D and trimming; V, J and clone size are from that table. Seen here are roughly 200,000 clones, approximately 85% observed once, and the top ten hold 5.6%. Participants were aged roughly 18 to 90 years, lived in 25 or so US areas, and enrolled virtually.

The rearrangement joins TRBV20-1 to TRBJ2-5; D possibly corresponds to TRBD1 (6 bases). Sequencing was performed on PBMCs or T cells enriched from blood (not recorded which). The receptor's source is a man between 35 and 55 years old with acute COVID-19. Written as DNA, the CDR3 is TGCAGTGCTGACAGGCCGGAGACCCAGTACTTC. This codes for CSADRPETQYF.